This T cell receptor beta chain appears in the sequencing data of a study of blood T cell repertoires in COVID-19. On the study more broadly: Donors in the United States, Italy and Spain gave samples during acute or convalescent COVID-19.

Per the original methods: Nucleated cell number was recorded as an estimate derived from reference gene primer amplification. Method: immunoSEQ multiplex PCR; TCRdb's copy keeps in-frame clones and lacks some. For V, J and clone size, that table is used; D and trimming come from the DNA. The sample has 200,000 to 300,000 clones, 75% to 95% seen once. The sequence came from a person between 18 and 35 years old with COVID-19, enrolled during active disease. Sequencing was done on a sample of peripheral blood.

In nucleotides, the CDR3 is TGTGCCAGCAGTCCTAGGACTCGGATTATTAACACCGGGGAGCTGTTTTTT. This encodes CASSPRTRIINTGELFF. The chain joins TRBV28 to TRBJ2-2; D perhaps matches TRBD2 (5 bases). Germline V gene lookup returns CDR1 MDHEN and CDR2 SYDVKM. Trimming cost V 5 bases and J 2 bases, with 18 bases left between them. The CDR3 runs 17 residues.